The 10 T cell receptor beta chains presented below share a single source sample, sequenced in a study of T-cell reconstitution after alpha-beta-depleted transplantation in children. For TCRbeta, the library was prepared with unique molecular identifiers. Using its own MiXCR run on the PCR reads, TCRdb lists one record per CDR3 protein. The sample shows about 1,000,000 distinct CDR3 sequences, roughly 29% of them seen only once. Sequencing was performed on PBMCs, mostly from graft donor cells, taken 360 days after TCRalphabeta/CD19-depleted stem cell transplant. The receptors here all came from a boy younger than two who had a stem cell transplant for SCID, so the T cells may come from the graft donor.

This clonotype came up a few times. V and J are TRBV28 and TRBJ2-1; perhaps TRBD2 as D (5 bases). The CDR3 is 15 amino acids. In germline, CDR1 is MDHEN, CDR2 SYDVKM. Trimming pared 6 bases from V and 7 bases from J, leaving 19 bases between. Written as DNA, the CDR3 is TGTGCCAGCAGGACCCTCATCACCGGGAAAAATGAGCAGTTCTTC. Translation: CASRTLITGKNEQFF.

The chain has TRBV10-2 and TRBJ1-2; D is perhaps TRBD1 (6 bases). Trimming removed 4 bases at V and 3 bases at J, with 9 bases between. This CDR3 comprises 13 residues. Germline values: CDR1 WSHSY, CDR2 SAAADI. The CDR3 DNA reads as TGCGCCAGCAGTGTACCAGGGGACTATGGCTACACCTTC. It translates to CASSVPGDYGYTF.

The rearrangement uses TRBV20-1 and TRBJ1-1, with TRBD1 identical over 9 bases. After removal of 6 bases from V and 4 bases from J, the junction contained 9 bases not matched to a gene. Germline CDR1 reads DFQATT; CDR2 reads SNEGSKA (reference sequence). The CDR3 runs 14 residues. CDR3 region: CSALTGTGRTEAFF. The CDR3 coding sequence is TGCAGTGCCCTAACCGGGACAGGGCGCACTGAAGCTTTCTTT.

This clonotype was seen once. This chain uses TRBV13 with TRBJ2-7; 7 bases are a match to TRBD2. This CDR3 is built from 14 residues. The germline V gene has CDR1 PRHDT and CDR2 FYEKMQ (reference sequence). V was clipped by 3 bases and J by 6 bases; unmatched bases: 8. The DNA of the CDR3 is TGTGCCAGCAGCTTTGGCCCCGGGGGGACCGAGCAGTACTTC. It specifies CASSFGPGGTEQYF.

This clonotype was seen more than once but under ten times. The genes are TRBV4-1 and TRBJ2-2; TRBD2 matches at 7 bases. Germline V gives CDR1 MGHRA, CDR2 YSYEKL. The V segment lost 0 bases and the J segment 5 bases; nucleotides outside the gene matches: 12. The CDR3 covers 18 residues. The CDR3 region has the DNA TGCGCCAGCAGCCAAGATGACTGGGGGGAGCGGGGTACCGGGGAGCTGTTTTTT. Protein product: CASSQDDWGERGTGELFF.

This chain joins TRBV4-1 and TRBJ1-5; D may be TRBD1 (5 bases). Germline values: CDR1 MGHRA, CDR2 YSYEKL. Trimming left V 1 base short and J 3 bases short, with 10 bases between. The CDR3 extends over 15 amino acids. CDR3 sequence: CASSQGAGVNQPQHF. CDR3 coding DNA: TGCGCCAGCAGCCAAGGGGCGGGGGTCAATCAGCCCCAGCATTTT.

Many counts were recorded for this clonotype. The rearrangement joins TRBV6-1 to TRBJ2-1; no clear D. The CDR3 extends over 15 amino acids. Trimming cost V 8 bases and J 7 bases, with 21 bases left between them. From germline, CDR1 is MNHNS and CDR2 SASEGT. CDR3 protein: CASRVGSIVMNEQFF. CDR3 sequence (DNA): TGTGCCAGCCGGGTGGGATCGATTGTGATGAATGAGCAGTTCTTC.

This chain's CDR3 is CSVLHSPLGNTEAFF. The CDR3 nucleotides read TGCAGCGTTCTACATAGTCCGCTAGGCAACACTGAAGCTTTCTTT. The chain recombines TRBV29-1 with TRBJ1-1; no clear D gene. The CDR3 spans 15 residues. V dropped 5 bases and J dropped 2 bases, with 18 bases sitting between them. Per germline, CDR1 SQVTM and CDR2 ANQGSEA.

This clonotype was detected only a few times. CDR3 region: CSAIFQADTQYF. The CDR3 DNA sequence: TGCAGTGCTATTTTCCAGGCAGATACGCAGTATTTT. V usage is TRBV20-1 and J usage is TRBJ2-3, with D uncertain. The CDR3 runs 12 residues. Germline assignment: CDR1 DFQATT and CDR2 SNEGSKA (reference sequence). V shed 4 bases and J shed 4 bases, with 9 bases lying between them.

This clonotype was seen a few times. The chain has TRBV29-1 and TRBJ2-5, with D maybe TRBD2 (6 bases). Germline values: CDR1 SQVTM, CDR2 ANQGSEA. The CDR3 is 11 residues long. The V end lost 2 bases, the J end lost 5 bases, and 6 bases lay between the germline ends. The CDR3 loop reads CSVELAETQYF. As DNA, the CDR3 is TGCAGCGTTGAACTAGCGGAGACCCAGTACTTC.